This TCR beta chain was retrieved from a study of T cell changes during pregnancy in multiple sclerosis. This clone was seen a few times. Germline lookup yields CDR1 SGHDT and CDR2 YYEEEE. The CDR3 length is 14 residues. Deletions cut 3 bases from V and 10 bases from J, with 14 bases between. The method was immunoSEQ multiplex PCR; TCRdb's version includes in-frame clones alone and lacks a portion of them. Of under 110,000 clones listed, just under 95% are singletons. Sequenced material: peripheral blood, taken after pregnancy. The clonotype was recovered from a female donor with multiple sclerosis, enrolled in a pregnancy study. This chain links TRBV5-6 with TRBJ1-6; no reliable D call. CDR3 in DNA: TGTGCCAGCAGCTCTATTGACCCCGGGTCACCCCTCCACTTT. Its protein is CASSSIDPGSPLHF.